This T cell receptor (beta chain) was captured by sequencing in a study of T cell responses to AZD1222 COVID-19 vaccine. Points on this clone: Its antigen is not identified.

CDR3 length equals 15 residues. V dropped 0 bases and J dropped 1 base, with 10 bases sitting between them. CDR1 is SGHDT and CDR2 is YYEEEE in the germline V gene. Study-level results: There were mostly white British donors and more females than males, and clonal diversity was possibly underestimated. After the peak T cell response, and only then, were repertoires sampled.

Some clones are missing from TCRdb's copy, which holds only in-frame ones; the method was immunoSEQ multiplex PCR. Found here are about 120,000 clones, around 92% of them singletons; the top ten hold 14%. The V gene is TRBV5-6, the J gene TRBJ1-2; D might be TRBD1 (6 bases). This specimen was peripheral blood, taken on day 0 of AZD1222 vaccination. The source is an adult in good health. The CDR3 sequence: CASSLGQAINYGYTF. As DNA, the CDR3 is TGTGCCAGCAGCTTGGGACAGGCGATTAACTATGGCTACACCTTC.